These 14 T cell receptor beta chains came from one sample sequenced in a study of molecular identifiers for immune sequencing clone quantification. One entry per CDR3 protein, called by TCRdb with MiXCR from the PCR reads. The table shows 45,000 to 55,000 distinct CDR3 sequences, with approximately 40% occurring only once. Specimen: naive CD8+ T cells from blood, with Jurkat cell RNA spiked in. As for subset: FACS-sorted CD8+CD4-CCR7+CD45RA+ naive T cells. Receptors were obtained from a human donor in good health. Some libraries in this study had Jurkat cell RNA spiked in.

Of note for this clonotype: This may come from a read error, since a much larger clone is one base off. The chain couples TRBV7-3 to TRBJ2-2; a possible D gene is TRBD2 (7 bases). In germline, CDR1 is SGHTA, CDR2 FQGTGA. This CDR3 is built from 14 residues. CDR3 in DNA: TGTGCCAGCAGCCCGCAGGGGCAGAGCGGGGAGCTGTTATTT. Protein product: CASSPQGQSGELLF.

This rearrangement joins TRBV10-3 to TRBJ1-2, with D possibly matching TRBD1 (6 bases). The germline V gene has CDR1 ENHRY and CDR2 SYGVKD. Trimming removed 2 bases from V and 4 bases from J, with 11 bases in between. The CDR3 runs to 14 residues. The CDR3 loop reads CAISEPGTFYGYTF. The CDR3 DNA reads as TGTGCCATCAGTGAGCCCGGGACATTCTATGGCTACACCTTC.

This clonotype has more than one count but fewer than ten. The gene calls are TRBV4-1 and TRBJ2-6; D unclear. CDR1 MGHRA and CDR2 YSYEKL come from the germline V gene. The CDR3 covers 16 residues. V lost 0 bases and J 2 bases, leaving 8 bases between the germline ends. The CDR3 DNA is TGCGCCAGCAGCCAAGATCACGGTGCTGGGGCCAACGTCCTGACTTTC. Protein sequence: CASSQDHGAGANVLTF.

V is TRBV27 and J is TRBJ2-7; TRBD1 aligns across 8 bases. J gave up 5 bases and V 7 bases, and 7 bases lay outside the gene matches. The CDR3 sequence is 13 residues long. From germline, CDR1 is MNHEY and CDR2 SMNVEV (reference sequence). The CDR3 here is CASTRTGTDEQYF. CDR3 coding DNA: TGTGCCAGCACCAGGACAGGGACCGACGAGCAGTACTTC.

This chain links TRBV7-9 with TRBJ2-7; D gene ambiguous. Germline V gene sequence: CDR1 SEHNR, CDR2 FQNEAQ (reference sequence). The V end was cut by 5 bases, the J end by 3 bases, with 8 bases between. The CDR3 length is 12 residues. CDR3: CASSKFHYEQYF. CDR3 bases: TGTGCCAGCAGCAAGTTCCACTACGAGCAGTACTTC.

This clonotype was seen once. One junction end disagrees with the germline gene, perhaps due to a read error. The chain carries TRBV4-3 and TRBJ1-1; 9 positions match TRBD1. Germline-derived CDR1 and CDR2 are LGHNA and YSLEER. This CDR3 is 14 amino acids long. DNA for the CDR3: TGCGCCAGCAGCCGCGGGACAGGGAACACTGAAGCTTACTTT. Amino acid sequence: CASSRGTGNTEAYF.

In this sample, this clonotype turned up many times. The chain uses TRBV28 and TRBJ1-5; D is uncertain. The CDR3 has 14 residues. The germline V and J ends were trimmed by 3 bases and 4 bases, with 10 bases remaining between them. Germline CDR1 reads MDHEN; CDR2 reads SYDVKM. In DNA form, the CDR3 reads TGTGCCAGCAGTTTGGCTGGGGATAATCAGCCCCAGCATTTT. It specifies CASSLAGDNQPQHF.

The count of this clonotype is one. A much larger clone is a single base away; this may be a read error. Because the CDR3 is missing its conserved closing phenylalanine or tryptophan, this is likely a read error. In DNA form, the CDR3 reads TGTGCCAGCAGCGACAGGGCAACACAGCCCCAGCATTAT. Amino acids: CASSDRATQPQHY. V is TRBV6-2 or TRBV6-3 and J is TRBJ1-5, with 7 nucleotides matching TRBD1. V lost 6 bases to trimming and J lost 7 bases; unmatched junction nucleotides: 6. The CDR3 is 13 amino acids. CDR1 and CDR2 from the germline V gene are MNHEY and SVGEGT.

This clonotype was observed a handful of times. The rearrangement links TRBV20-1 to TRBJ2-3, with 13 bases identical to TRBD2. The length of the CDR3 is 16 residues. Looked up from germline, CDR1 is DFQATT and CDR2 is SNEGSKA (reference sequence). V lost 6 bases, J lost 3 bases, and 9 bases stayed unmatched. CDR3 coding DNA: TGCAGTGCCACCCTACTAGCGGGAGGGCATACAGATACGCAGTATTTT. Amino acid sequence: CSATLLAGGHTDTQYF.

A remark on this clonotype: It may be a read error: a sequence one base away is much more abundant. The chain recombines TRBV7-9 with TRBJ2-7, with TRBD1 matching over 7 bases. The V gene end was trimmed by 5 bases and the J gene end by 4 bases; junction bases not matched to a gene: 11. The CDR3 has 15 residues. CDR1 is SEHNR, CDR2 FQNEAQ, per germline (reference sequence). CDR3 loop: CASSPVPGQCYEQYF. The CDR3 coding sequence is TGTGCCAGCAGCCCTGTCCCGGGACAGTGTTACGAGCAGTACTTC.

This clonotype was counted between two and nine times. The genes are TRBV28 and TRBJ2-7; tentatively, D is TRBD1 (5 bases). The germline CDR1 and CDR2 sequences are MDHEN and SYDVKM. The CDR3 length is 14 residues. V lost 5 bases and J 0 bases, leaving 11 bases between the germline ends. The CDR3: CASSRQTNSYEQYF. As DNA, the CDR3 is TGTGCCAGCAGTAGACAGACAAACTCCTACGAGCAGTACTTC.

This clonotype was seen a handful of times. This chain uses TRBV7-9 with TRBJ1-4; unclear D gene. Trimming removed 8 bases from V and 4 bases from J, with 14 bases in between. The CDR3 sequence is 14 residues long. From germline, CDR1 is SEHNR and CDR2 FQNEAQ (reference sequence). CDR3 nucleotides: TGTGCCAGCCCCTATCCGGGAGTTAATGAAAAACTGTTTTTT. As protein: CASPYPGVNEKLFF.

This chain uses TRBV15 with TRBJ2-7; D is perhaps TRBD2 (6 bases). CDR1 LNHNV and CDR2 YYDKDF come from the germline V gene (reference sequence). V dropped 0 bases and J dropped 2 bases, with 14 bases sitting between them. This CDR3 contains 16 residues. CDR3 sequence: CATSREFEEGTYEQYF. CDR3 coding DNA: TGTGCCACCAGCAGAGAATTTGAGGAGGGCACCTACGAGCAGTACTTC. The complete variable domain, with remaining parts taken from reference TRBV15 and TRBJ2-7, reads DAMVIQNPRYQVTQFGKPVTLSCSQTLNHNVMYWYQQKSSQAPKLLFHYYDKDFNNEADTPDNFQSRRPNTSFCFLDIRSPGLGDTAMYLCATSREFEEGTYEQYFGPGTRLTVT.

This clonotype was detected many times. The chain is built from TRBV27 and TRBJ1-1; 9 bases are a match to TRBD1. The J segment lost 4 bases and the V segment lost 6 bases, leaving 6 bases of the junction unmatched. This CDR3 contains 14 residues. CDR1 is MNHEY, CDR2 SMNVEV, per germline (reference sequence). In DNA, the CDR3 is TGTGCCAGCAGCCTCTCACAGGGGGCCACTGAAGCTTTCTTT. Its translation: CASSLSQGATEAFF.